These 3 T cell receptor beta chains were sequenced from one sample in a study of OX40 agonist ivuxolimab in advanced cancers. Data came from immunoSEQ multiplex PCR; TCRdb stores just in-frame clones and leaves some out. The sample lists 46,000 or so clones; about 87% were seen once. Source: CD4+ or CD8+ T cells sorted from blood, taken in a trial of the OX40 agonist ivuxolimab. These receptors all come from an adult with an advanced solid tumor such as melanoma, head and neck, liver or kidney cancer.

The gene calls are TRBV30 and TRBJ2-7; D is perhaps TRBD2 (8 bases). The CDR3 has 17 amino acids. CDR1 is GTSNPN, CDR2 SVGIG, per germline (reference sequence). V dropped 7 bases and J dropped 2 bases, with 27 bases sitting between them. The CDR3 protein is CAFRDSGGMRGAYEQYF. The DNA of the CDR3 is TGTGCCTTCCGGGACAGCGGAGGTATGCGGGGGGCCTACGAGCAGTACTTC.

The chain carries TRBV9 and TRBJ1-3, with D possibly being TRBD1 (5 bases). V lost 3 bases and J lost 5, with 15 bases in between. The CDR3 is 15 residues long. The V gene's germline CDR1 is SGDLS and CDR2 YYNGEE. The CDR3 here is CASSGGRVGRNTIYF. In nucleotides, the CDR3 is TGTGCCAGCAGCGGGGGGAGGGTAGGAAGAAACACCATATATTTT.

Written as DNA, the CDR3 is TGTGCCAGCAGTTACCCGGAGGGGGACCCCTCCCGGGGGCAGTATTTT. It encodes CASSYPEGDPSRGQYF. The chain carries TRBV6-6 and TRBJ2-3, with D possibly called TRBD1 or TRBD2 (6 bases each). The germline V and J ends were trimmed by 2 bases and 11 bases, with 23 bases remaining between them. CDR1 and CDR2 from the germline V gene are MNHNY and SVGAGI (reference sequence). The CDR3 is made up of 16 amino acids.